The 13 T cell receptor beta chains below were found in one sample sequenced in a study of T cell responses to AZD1222 COVID-19 vaccine (dated by TCRdb to about 2021). The time point label on this specimen signifies: about 28 days (+/-7) after the second vaccine dose. Library preparation was by the immunoSEQ multiplex PCR assay. TCRdb re-hosts the immuneACCESS table, in-frame sequences only. Its copies lack some clones; in the studies checked, an unresolved V gene accounts for under half of them, and the cause for the rest is not known. This sample holds roughly 150,000 clones; approximately 87% were observed only once. Together, the top ten hold 1.6% of the sample. Sequencing was performed on peripheral blood, taken 28 days after the second AZD1222 dose. These receptors all come from an adult who received the AZD1222 COVID-19 vaccine.

The chain has TRBV18 and TRBJ2-7, with D hard to call. The CDR3 is 13 residues long. V lost 3 bases to trimming and J lost 5 bases, with 11 bases between them. Germline assignment: CDR1 KGHSH and CDR2 LQKENI. CDR3 sequence (DNA): TGTGCCAGCTCACCGGCCCCATCCAACGAGCAGTACGTC. Translating gives CASSPAPSNEQYV.

V is TRBV21-1 and J is TRBJ2-5. TRBV21-1 constitutes a pseudogene. The CDR3 is 15 amino acids. Here the CDR3 reads CASSKGDGPQETQYF. The CDR3 bases are TGTGCCAGCAGCAAAGGGGACGGGCCGCAAGAGACCCAGTACTTC.

The chain is built from TRBV12-5 and TRBJ1-3, with TRBD1 matching over 9 bases. V shed 4 bases, J shed 3 bases, and the junction held 4 bases outside the gene matches. The CDR3 is 15 residues long. Germline loops: CDR1 LGHNT, CDR2 FRNRAP. The CDR3 reads CASGSTGGLGNTIYF. DNA of the CDR3: TGTGCTAGTGGTTCCACAGGGGGCCTTGGAAACACCATATATTTT.

CDR3 bases: TGTGCCTGGGCGAACACTGAAGCTTTCTTT. Its translation is CAWANTEAFF. This rearrangement joins TRBV30 to TRBJ1-1, with D unresolved. Germline V lookup: CDR1 GTSNPN, CDR2 SVGIG (reference sequence). This CDR3 has 10 residues. The germline V and J ends were trimmed by 5 bases and 1 base, with 2 bases remaining between them.

This clone was seen a handful of times. CDR3 residues: CASRGQVNTGELFF. The CDR3 bases are TGTGCCAGCAGAGGACAGGTGAACACCGGGGAGCTGTTTTTT. The chain combines TRBV6-5 with TRBJ2-2, with 7 bases identical to TRBD1. The CDR3 consists of 14 residues. Germline CDR1 is MNHEY and CDR2 is SVGAGI. Trimming took 6 bases from V and 1 from J; bases not matched to a gene: 2.

The chain employs TRBV28 and TRBJ2-7, with D possibly matching TRBD2 (5 bases). CDR1 and CDR2 from the germline V gene are MDHEN and SYDVKM. The CDR3 runs 13 residues. Between the trimmed V and J ends, which lost 7 bases and 4 bases, there was a span of 14 bases. CDR3 amino acids: CASTQQRGYEQYV. Written as DNA, the CDR3 is TGTGCCAGCACCCAACAACGAGGGTACGAGCAGTACGTC.

The rearrangement links TRBV28 to TRBJ1-5; tentative D call: TRBD1 (6 bases). The V gene's germline CDR1 is MDHEN and CDR2 SYDVKM. V was clipped by 7 bases and J by 2 bases, with 18 bases between them. This CDR3 comprises 16 residues. The CDR3 DNA is TGTGCCAGCAAGGCCGCAGGGGATCTGCGCAATCAGCCCCAGCATTTT. It codes for CASKAAGDLRNQPQHF.

The chain uses TRBV29-1 and TRBJ1-1; no clear D gene. CDR3 size: 14 residues. The germline V gene encodes CDR1 SQVTM and CDR2 ANQGSEA. V was pared by 0 bases and J by 8 bases, with 16 bases between. CDR3 amino acids: CSVEDQLVGREAFF. Written as DNA, the CDR3 is TGCAGCGTTGAAGATCAGTTGGTGGGCAGGGAAGCTTTCTTT.

The chain carries TRBV9 and TRBJ1-3; no firm D call. Germline V gene data show CDR1 as SGDLS and CDR2 as YYNGEE. The CDR3 is made up of 15 amino acids. V was cut by 0 bases and J by 0 bases, with 7 bases left in between. In DNA form, the CDR3 reads TGTGCCAGCAGCGTAGCGTCGGGCTCTGGAAACACCATATATTTT. Encoded protein: CASSVASGSGNTIYF.

V usage is TRBV15 and J usage is TRBJ2-2, with D possibly matching TRBD1 (6 bases). The CDR3 consists of 15 residues. From germline, CDR1 is LNHNV and CDR2 YYDKDF (reference sequence). V was trimmed by 4 bases and J by 6 bases, leaving 15 bases between them. CDR3 in DNA: TGTGCCACCAGCAAATACAGGGAGTCGGCCGGGGAGCTGTTTTTT. This gives the protein CATSKYRESAGELFF.

The chain couples TRBV3-1 (or the pseudogene TRBV3-2) to TRBJ2-3; 8 bases fit TRBD1. CDR1 and CDR2 (germline): LGHDT, YNNKEL (reference sequence). CDR3 length: 16 amino acids. Trimming at V came to 4 bases and at J to 5 bases, leaving 11 bases not matched to a gene. Here the CDR3 DNA reads TGTGCCAGCAGCCGATGGACAGGGACGGAGGGAGATACGCAGTATTTT. Amino acids: CASSRWTGTEGDTQYF.

This chain uses TRBV28 with TRBJ2-7, with TRBD1 matching 8 bases. The CDR3 runs to 14 residues. Germline CDR1 reads MDHEN; CDR2 reads SYDVKM. The V segment lost 2 bases and the J segment 4 bases; nucleotides outside the gene matches: 4. CDR3 nucleotide sequence: TGTGCCAGCAGTTTAAGACAGGGGCAGTACGAGCAGTACTTC. Protein sequence: CASSLRQGQYEQYF.

The chain joins TRBV4-1 to TRBJ1-1; possibly TRBD1 for D (5 bases). V was pared by 4 bases and J by 3 bases, with 15 bases between. CDR3 length equals 15 residues. Germline CDR1 reads MGHRA; CDR2 reads YSYEKL. Here the CDR3 reads CASSPLREGDTEAFF. In nucleotides, the CDR3 is TGCGCCAGCAGCCCACTCAGGGAAGGGGACACTGAAGCTTTCTTT.